These T cell receptor beta chains were read from a single sample in a study of blood T cell repertoires in COVID-19. Assay: immunoSEQ multiplex PCR; the TCRdb copy retains only in-frame clones and omits some. Of around 150,000 clones listed, about 81% are singletons. Sequencing was performed on peripheral blood. These receptor sequences come from a man aged 60-69 years with active or convalescent COVID-19. Each CDR3 is given with its conserved first and last residue. D genes are given only for firm matches.

D gene | J gene | V gene | CDR3 protein
TRBD1 | TRBJ1-2 | TRBV6-6 | CASTVGQGNYGYTF
- | TRBJ2-7 | TRBV21-1 | CASSERGHPYEQYF
- | TRBJ2-5 | TRBV7-9 | CASSLVAELGEETQYF
TRBD1 | TRBJ1-2 | TRBV19 | CASSIGDRGNYGYTF
- | TRBJ2-1 | TRBV24-1 | CATSDQTGFKYNEQFF
TRBD1 | TRBJ1-1 | TRBV29-1 | CSVELGTGTEAFF
- | TRBJ1-5 | TRBV4-2 | CASSQGVIGGNQPQHF
TRBD1 | TRBJ1-1 | TRBV5-4 | CASSTRDRGSAFF
- | TRBJ1-2 | TRBV10-1 | CASRRAPQHYGYTF
- | TRBJ2-1 | TRBV19 | CASSDRLVNEQFF
TRBD2 | TRBJ2-4 | TRBV13 | CASSLWTSGNQYF
TRBD1 | TRBJ2-7 | TRBV6-1 | CASSEPRTGTREQYF
- | TRBJ2-5 | TRBV6-5 | CASSYSSSVYQETQYF
- | TRBJ1-1 | TRBV5-1 | CASSLEGGTEAFF
TRBD1 | TRBJ1-2 | TRBV3-1/TRBV3-2 | CASSPDRGLFYGYTF
- | TRBJ1-1 | TRBV6-5 | CASSPGGGDTEAFF
- | TRBJ2-2 | TRBV7-2 | CASSKDSGRTGELFF
- | TRBJ2-7 | TRBV10-3 | CAIRGQKDFYEQYF
TRBD1 | TRBJ2-7 | TRBV5-6 | CASSHQTGSSEQYF
- | TRBJ1-6 | TRBV5-1 | CASSLSAGLQAPLHF
TRBD1 | TRBJ2-2 | TRBV5-1 | CASSPTGGPNTGELFF
TRBD1 | TRBJ1-4 | TRBV4-1 | CASSQDPGGPSTNEKLFF
- | TRBJ2-1 | TRBV6-5 | CASRAASSNEQFF
TRBD1 | TRBJ2-7 | TRBV5-1 | CASSPEQGTGGYEQYF
TRBD2 | TRBJ2-1 | TRBV9 | CASSVGLAGVSEQFF
- | TRBJ1-5 | TRBV28 | CASSLGTLAHSNQPQHF
- | TRBJ1-5 | TRBV28 | CASTPQGRTGNQPQHF
- | TRBJ2-7 | TRBV27 | CASSPAGGDPREQYF
TRBD1 | TRBJ1-6 | TRBV2 | CASSERTGGSPLHF
- | TRBJ1-4 | TRBV5-4 | CASSPGQVNEKLFF
TRBD2 | TRBJ2-2 | TRBV11-3 | CASSLGGRLYGELFF
TRBD2 | TRBJ2-1 | TRBV29-1 | CSVGTSGTRRSYNEQFF
- | TRBJ1-4 | TRBV25-1 | CASSDRRGAGEKLFF
- | TRBJ2-1 | TRBV6-5 | CASSRAGVGEQFF
TRBD1 | TRBJ1-5 | TRBV19 | CASSIRGTGINQPQHF
TRBD2 | TRBJ2-7 | TRBV6-6 | CASSRTSGTGFSYEQYF
- | TRBJ2-2 | TRBV11-2 | CASSFVVGWEVTGELFF
- | TRBJ1-4 | TRBV6-5 | CASSQQGIGEKLFF
TRBD1 | TRBJ1-5 | TRBV29-1 | CSVAFGTDNQPQHF
- | TRBJ1-1 | TRBV6-6 | CASGETRTEAFF
TRBD2 | TRBJ2-2 | TRBV7-3 | CASSRTSGGTGELFF
TRBD1 | TRBJ2-2 | TRBV11-2 | CASNWDRGDGELFF
- | TRBJ2-5 | TRBV9 | CASSVRLTGETQYF
- | TRBJ2-2 | TRBV27 | CASRQDFAGELFF
- | TRBJ2-3 | TRBV5-1 | CASSLGAGTDTQYF
- | TRBJ1-1 | TRBV5-6 | CASSWGHGVVTEAFF
TRBD1 | TRBJ1-6 | TRBV5-1 | CASSPGQGFNSPLHF
- | TRBJ1-5 | TRBV6-5 | CASSWQVGQPQHF
TRBD1 | TRBJ1-5 | TRBV6-6 | CASTPTGMGQPQHF
- | TRBJ2-3 | TRBV9 | CASSVDIPDTQYF
- | TRBJ1-4 | TRBV12-2 | CASRLDGQGFETEKLFF
- | TRBJ2-1 | TRBV5-8 | CASSSPSRGYNEQFF
TRBD1 | TRBJ1-4 | TRBV7-2 | CASSSGQKNEKLFF
TRBD1 | TRBJ2-7 | TRBV29-1 | CSVRSQGEYEQYF
- | TRBJ1-6 | TRBV2 | CASRVLVSSYNSPLHF
- | TRBJ2-2 | TRBV3-1/TRBV3-2 | CASSQVAFTGELFF
TRBD1 | TRBJ1-2 | TRBV15 | CATSMGQGARGYTF
TRBD1 | TRBJ1-5 | TRBV19 | CASSTGQGNQPQHF
TRBD2 | TRBJ2-4 | TRBV5-6 | CASSLVPSGKNIQYF
- | TRBJ2-3 | TRBV19 | CASSISGSTDTQYF